The 5 T cell receptor beta chains in this list originate from one sample, sequenced in a study of beta chain features in type 1 diabetes (dated 2018 in TCRdb). Receptor amplification or capture employed the immunoSEQ multiplex PCR assay. The entire isolated RNA was reverse transcribed using the High Capacity cDNA Reverse Transcription Kit, and thus expressed TCRB transcripts were sequenced. The clones in this table, taken by TCRdb from immuneACCESS, are in-frame only. Not every clone is retained; where verified, under half of the shortfall comes from an unresolved V gene, and the cause of the rest is unknown. The table for this sample lists over 100,000 clones; 40% of them were counted only once. The top ten clonotypes cover around 0.07% of the sample. The sample consisted of stem cell memory CD4+ T cells from blood. The meaning of the sample's cell subset or site label: stem cell-like memory CD4+ T cells. All receptors derive from a young woman in good health.

The table lists this clone with a few counts. The genes are TRBV7-9 and TRBJ2-1; 14 bases agree with TRBD2. Per germline, CDR1 SEHNR and CDR2 FQNEAQ (reference sequence). The V segment lost 5 bases and the J segment 8 bases; nucleotides outside the gene matches: 8. The CDR3 is 16 residues long. CDR3 in amino acids: CASSTSPGLAGDEQFF. The DNA of the CDR3 is TGTGCCAGCAGCACAAGTCCGGGACTAGCGGGAGATGAGCAGTTCTTC.

The V gene is TRBV5-5, the J gene TRBJ2-7; the D gene is possibly TRBD1 (6 bases). Germline V gene data show CDR1 as SGHKS and CDR2 as YYEKEE (reference sequence). V dropped 1 base and J dropped 2 bases, with 10 bases sitting between them. The CDR3 contains 14 residues. Written as DNA, the CDR3 is TGTGCCAGCAGCTTGTCGACAGGTCCCTACGAGCAGTACTTC. It encodes CASSLSTGPYEQYF.

This clone occurred a few times. A read error may produce the germline difference seen at one junction end. The CDR3 DNA sequence: TGTGCTAGCAGCTTATACCCCCGGGGCACCGGGGAGCTGTTTTTT. Translation gives CASSLYPRGTGELFF. The chain recombines TRBV7-7 with TRBJ2-2; maybe TRBD2 (5 bases). Germline-derived CDR1 and CDR2 are SSHAT and FNYEAQ (reference sequence). CDR3 length: 15 residues.

This chain connects TRBV18 to TRBJ1-1, with TRBD1 matching over 8 bases. The V gene's germline CDR1 is KGHSH and CDR2 LQKENI. V was pared by 6 bases and J by 5 bases, with 5 bases of the junction left unmatched. The length of the CDR3 is 13 residues. CDR3 protein: CASSQGAGTEAFF. The DNA for the CDR3 is TGTGCCAGCTCCCAGGGGGCTGGAACTGAAGCTTTCTTT.

The genes are TRBV7-2 and TRBJ2-2, with D possibly matching TRBD1 (6 bases). Trimming removed 9 bases from V and 6 bases from J, with 20 bases in between. Germline loops: CDR1 SGHTA, CDR2 FQGNSA. This CDR3 is 15 amino acids long. The CDR3 nucleotides read TGTGCCAGTCAGGGGCAGGCAGTAAGGTCCGGGGAGCTGTTTTTT. Protein: CASQGQAVRSGELFF.